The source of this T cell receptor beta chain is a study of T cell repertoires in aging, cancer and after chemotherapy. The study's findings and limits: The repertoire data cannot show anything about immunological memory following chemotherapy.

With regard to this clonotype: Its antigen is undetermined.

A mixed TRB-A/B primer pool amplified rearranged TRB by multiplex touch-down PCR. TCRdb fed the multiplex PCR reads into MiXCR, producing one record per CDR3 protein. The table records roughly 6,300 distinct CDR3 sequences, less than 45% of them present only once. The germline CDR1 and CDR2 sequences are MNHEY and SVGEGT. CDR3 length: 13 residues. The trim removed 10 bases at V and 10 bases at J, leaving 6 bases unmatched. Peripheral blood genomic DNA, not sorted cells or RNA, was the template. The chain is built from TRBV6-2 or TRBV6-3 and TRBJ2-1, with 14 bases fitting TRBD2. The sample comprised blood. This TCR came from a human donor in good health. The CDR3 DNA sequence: TGTGCCATCCGGACTAGCGGGGGGCCGGAGCAGTTCTTC. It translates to CAIRTSGGPEQFF.